This T cell receptor beta chain was recovered during a study of chemoradiotherapy in HPV16-positive cancers. Repertoires were generated with immunoSEQ multiplex PCR, while TCRdb's copy carries only in-frame clones and drops some. The table includes 3,400 or so clones, around 83% detected once. Germline-derived CDR1 and CDR2 are SNHLY and FYNNEI. The CDR3 extends over 15 amino acids. V was cut by 0 bases and J by 8 bases, with 13 bases left in between. This clone was seen once. Its antigen is as yet unknown. Study conclusions and caveats: Candidate HPV-specific clones and E7-related TCR motifs grew in tumor during treatment. Better recurrence-free survival went with HPV-responsive T-cell expansion in HPV16-positive patients. HPV-specific T cells were functionally defined from only a couple of HPV16-positive patients.

The clonotype was recovered from a human donor with HPV-associated anogenital cancer. This rearrangement joins TRBV2 to TRBJ1-4; D is possibly TRBD1 (5 bases). Source: tumor tissue, taken from a patient who underwent chemoradiotherapy. CDR3 sequence (DNA): TGTGCCAGCAGTGAAGCCGGGCAGGGAAGGGAAAAACTGTTTTTT. It translates to CASSEAGQGREKLFF.